The 11 T cell receptor beta chains in this list originate from one sample, sequenced in a study of CD8+CD57+ T cells in acquired aplastic anemia. CD8+CD57+ cell expansion had been shown by flow cytometry in patients chosen for sequencing. Genomic DNA constituted the template upon which TCR beta VDJ and CDR3 profiling was performed. TCRdb reanalysed the reads using MiXCR and keeps one entry per CDR3 protein. The sample consists of around 210,000 distinct CDR3 sequences, around three fifths of them appearing once. Sample: sorted CD4+, CD8+, or CD8+CD57+ T cells (not recorded which) from PBMCs. These receptors came from a human donor with aplastic anemia.

This clonotype was recorded a few times. The chain carries TRBV20-1 and TRBJ2-7, with D uncertain. CDR1 is DFQATT and CDR2 is SNEGSKA in the germline V gene (reference sequence). The CDR3 runs 14 residues. V lost 0 bases and J lost 3, with 12 bases in between. The CDR3 DNA sequence: TGCAGTGCTAGAGATCGAGTAATCGGCTACGAGCAGTACTTC. This sequence encodes CSARDRVIGYEQYF.

This rearrangement joins TRBV25-1 to TRBJ1-1, with D uncertain. The CDR3 covers 12 residues. V lost 5 bases to trimming and J lost 6 bases, with 10 bases between them. Germline assignment: CDR1 MGHDK and CDR2 SYGVNS. Written as DNA, the CDR3 is TGTGCCAGCAGTCACCCTGGGGCTGAAGCTTTCTTT. Encoded protein: CASSHPGAEAFF.

This clonotype was seen a few times. The CDR3 bases are TGTGCCAGTAGTTGGAACAAAGGGGGCAGGTCAGATACGCAGTATTTT. Translated, it gives CASSWNKGGRSDTQYF. V is TRBV19 and J is TRBJ2-3; 7 nucleotides line up with TRBD1. The CDR3 loop spans 16 amino acids. From germline, CDR1 is LNHDA and CDR2 SQIVND (reference sequence). V was clipped by 5 bases and J by 4 bases; unmatched bases: 12.

The rearrangement uses TRBV20-1 and TRBJ2-7; a possible D gene is TRBD1 (6 bases). This CDR3 has 12 amino acids. In germline, CDR1 is DFQATT, CDR2 SNEGSKA (reference sequence). V was trimmed by 6 bases and J by 3 bases, leaving 12 bases between them. CDR3 nucleotide sequence: TGCAGTGCACTTCACAGGGACTACGAGCAGTACTTC. This gives the protein CSALHRDYEQYF.

This rearrangement joins TRBV11-2 to TRBJ1-1; 8 nucleotides align to TRBD1. V shed 3 bases and J 4 bases; nucleotides not matched to a gene: 4. Germline V gene lookup returns CDR1 SGHAT and CDR2 FQNNGV. The CDR3 covers 14 residues. This CDR3 is CASSFGTGPTEAFF. The CDR3 DNA sequence: TGTGCCAGCAGCTTCGGGACAGGTCCCACTGAAGCTTTCTTT. Filled out from reference TRBV11-2 and TRBJ1-1, the complete variable domain reads EAGVAQSPRYKIIEKRQSVAFWCNPISGHATLYWYQQILGQGPKLLIQFQNNGVVDDSQLPKDRFSAERLKGVDSTLKIQPAKLEDSAVYLCASSFGTGPTEAFFGQGTRLTVV.

This chain links TRBV19 with TRBJ2-1, with 8 bases identical to TRBD2. With 9 bases clipped from V and 10 bases from J, the junction kept 17 bases outside the gene matches. Germline-derived CDR1 and CDR2 are LNHDA and SQIVND (reference sequence). There are 15 residues in the CDR3. In DNA, the CDR3 is TGTGCCAGCAGCCCGGGCGGGGGGACCCCCTGGGAGCAGTTCTTC. It is translated as CASSPGGGTPWEQFF.

The chain recombines TRBV24-1 with TRBJ1-5; D is possibly TRBD1 (5 bases). The CDR3 length is 14 residues. Per germline, CDR1 KGHDR and CDR2 SFDVKD. The V gene lost 4 bases and the J gene lost 8 bases, with 14 bases spanning the gap. CDR3 in amino acids: CATSEGGGLEPQHF. In DNA, the CDR3 is TGTGCCACCAGTGAGGGCGGGGGTTTAGAGCCCCAGCATTTT.

V is TRBV6-5 and J is TRBJ1-2; 7 positions agree with TRBD1. This CDR3 region has 12 residues. Germline assignment: CDR1 MNHEY and CDR2 SVGAGI. With 2 bases clipped from V and 8 bases from J, the junction kept 2 bases outside the gene matches. The CDR3: CASSYTGAGYTF. The CDR3 DNA reads TGTGCCAGCAGTTACACAGGGGCGGGCTACACCTTC.

Concerning this clonotype: Mismatch with germline at one junction end may stem from a read error. V and J are TRBV2 and TRBJ2-7; D unclear. Looked up from germline, CDR1 is SNHLY and CDR2 is FYNNEI. This CDR3 has 15 residues. The CDR3 region is CAISESTAAIDEQYF. The CDR3 nucleotides read TGTGCCATCAGTGAGTCGACTGCGGCGATTGACGAGCAGTACTTC.

The chain couples TRBV11-2 to TRBJ2-5, with no clear D. In germline, CDR1 is SGHAT, CDR2 FQNNGV. Between the trimmed V and J ends, which lost 4 bases and 7 bases, there was a span of 22 bases. The CDR3 is 16 residues long. The chain's CDR3 is CASSYPLLESAVTQYF. The CDR3 nucleotides are TGTGCCAGCAGCTACCCGTTGCTAGAGTCGGCCGTGACCCAGTACTTC.

This chain connects TRBV7-3 to TRBJ2-3; D is possibly TRBD2 (5 bases). CDR1 is SGHTA and CDR2 is FQGTGA in the germline V gene. V shed 5 bases and J shed 6 bases, with 15 bases lying between them. This CDR3 is built from 14 residues. CDR3 residues: CASSQITSYDTQYF. The CDR3, as DNA: TGTGCCAGCAGCCAGATTACTAGTTACGATACGCAGTATTTT.